One and the same sample provided the 25 T cell receptor beta chains below, sequenced in a study of technical replicates of blood from a few donors. Clones were read by immunoSEQ multiplex PCR, and TCRdb kept only the in-frame ones, dropping some. The table includes fewer than 100,000 clones, about nine tenths detected once. The source material was T cells isolated from PBMCs. The source is a human donor in good health.

V is TRBV11-3 and J is TRBJ2-7; 11 nucleotides line up with TRBD2. Germline V gene data show CDR1 as SGHNT and CDR2 as YENEEA. The CDR3 covers 15 residues. V gave up 4 bases and J gave up 3 bases; unmatched junction bases: 5. CDR3 in amino acids: CASSSGLAGDYEQYF. The CDR3, as DNA: TGTGCCAGCAGCTCCGGACTAGCGGGCGACTACGAGCAGTACTTC.

The chain combines TRBV7-8 with TRBJ1-5; D unclear. Trimming took 2 bases from V and 3 from J, leaving 17 bases between them. Germline V lookup: CDR1 SGHVS, CDR2 FQNEAQ. CDR3 length equals 17 residues. CDR3 protein: CASSLFVGMVTNQPQHF. CDR3 DNA: TGTGCCAGCAGCTTATTCGTCGGGATGGTCACCAATCAGCCCCAGCATTTT.

The V call is TRBV11-3, the J call TRBJ1-4, with TRBD1 matching over 7 bases. Losses at the gene ends were 5 bases for V and 3 bases for J; bases not matched to a gene: 6. Germline V gene lookup returns CDR1 SGHNT and CDR2 YENEEA. This CDR3 has 15 amino acids. The CDR3 loop is CASSRRTGANEKLFF. The DNA for the CDR3 is TGTGCCAGCAGCCGTAGGACAGGAGCTAATGAAAAACTGTTTTTT.

The chain is built from TRBV5-1 and TRBJ2-7; 10 bases are a match to TRBD1. The V gene's germline CDR1 is SGHRS and CDR2 YFSETQ. The junction had 11 bases not matched to a gene; V was cut back by 0 bases and J by 5 bases. The CDR3 is 17 amino acids. The CDR3 DNA sequence: TGCGCCAGCAGCTTGGGGGGGACAGGGGCAAACAGCCACGAGCAGTACTTC. Translation: CASSLGGTGANSHEQYF.

The chain employs TRBV6-5 and TRBJ1-5; D call uncertain. Germline V gene data show CDR1 as MNHEY and CDR2 as SVGAGI. V shed 6 bases and J shed 6 bases, with 15 bases lying between them. This CDR3 has 14 residues. The CDR3 spells CASSPDRGSQPQHF. The CDR3 nucleotides read TGTGCCAGCAGCCCGGACCGGGGTAGTCAGCCCCAGCATTTT.

CDR3: CASSFHTSGSTDTQYF. The CDR3 region has the DNA TGTGCCAGCAGCTTTCATACTAGCGGGAGCACAGATACGCAGTATTTT. The V gene is TRBV5-4, the J gene TRBJ2-3, with 9 bases lining up with TRBD2. The trim removed 2 bases at V and 0 bases at J, leaving 4 bases unmatched. Germline loops: CDR1 SGHNT, CDR2 YYREEE (reference sequence). This CDR3 has 16 residues.

The gene calls are TRBV11-1 and TRBJ2-1, with 11 positions matching TRBD2. V shed 5 bases, J shed 7 bases, and the junction held 4 bases outside the gene matches. This CDR3 has 14 amino acids. Germline-derived CDR1 and CDR2 are SGHAT and FQDESV (reference sequence). CDR3 in DNA: TGTGCCAGCAGCCAGGGACTAGCGGAGAATGAGCAGTTCTTC. Its translation is CASSQGLAENEQFF.

The chain is built from TRBV6-5 and TRBJ1-1; D is perhaps TRBD1 (5 bases). V was clipped by 4 bases and J by 4 bases, with 13 bases between them. This CDR3 contains 14 residues. The germline CDR1 and CDR2 sequences are MNHEY and SVGAGI. The CDR3 DNA reads as TGTGCCAGCAGTTCCGCCCTGGGGGGCACTGAAGCTTTCTTT. Translated, it gives CASSSALGGTEAFF.

V and J are TRBV10-3 and TRBJ1-2; a possible D gene is TRBD1 (6 bases). V lost 6 bases and J lost 0, with 17 bases in between. CDR3 length: 16 amino acids. Germline V gene data show CDR1 as ENHRY and CDR2 as SYGVKD. DNA of the CDR3: TGTGCCATCAGGGCCTCTACGGACAGACCTAACTATGGCTACACCTTC. Protein product: CAIRASTDRPNYGYTF.

This chain joins TRBV10-2 and TRBJ1-1, with 7 bases matching TRBD1. Per the germline V gene, CDR1 is WSHSY and CDR2 is SAAADI. V was pared by 0 bases and J by 9 bases, with 7 bases of the junction left unmatched. The CDR3 spans 14 residues. The CDR3 spells CASSESKTGEQAFF. CDR3 DNA sequence: TGCGCCAGCAGTGAGTCCAAAACAGGGGAACAAGCTTTCTTT.

As to this clone: Other DNA sequences in the sample encode the same CDR3. The V and J genes are TRBV29-1 and TRBJ2-7; D uncertain. V lost 1 base, J lost 0 bases, and 4 bases lay in between. This CDR3 has 12 amino acids. CDR1 is SQVTM and CDR2 is ANQGSEA in the germline V gene. CDR3 amino acids: CSVEGSSYEQYF. For the CDR3, the DNA is TGCAGCGTTGAAGGCAGCTCCTACGAGCAGTACTTC.

The genes are TRBV4-1 and TRBJ1-2; D is uncertain. This CDR3 contains 12 residues. The V end lost 4 bases, the J end lost 6 bases, and 9 bases lay between the germline ends. Germline V lookup: CDR1 MGHRA, CDR2 YSYEKL. CDR3 bases: TGCGCCAGCAGCCGACTAAGGGATGGCTACACCTTC. Its translation is CASSRLRDGYTF.

The rearrangement links TRBV18 to TRBJ2-1; 8 positions agree with TRBD2. In germline, CDR1 is KGHSH, CDR2 LQKENI. The CDR3 is 16 residues long. Trimming took 0 bases from V and 5 from J; bases not matched to a gene: 6. CDR3 region: CASSPPERERDNEQFF. The CDR3 coding sequence is TGTGCCAGCTCACCACCTGAGCGGGAGCGCGACAATGAGCAGTTCTTC. Complete variable domain (other parts from reference TRBV18 and TRBJ2-1): NAGVMQNPRHLVRRRGQEARLRCSPMKGHSHVYWYRQLPEEGLKFMVYLQKENIIDESGMPKERFSAEFPKEGPSILRIQQVVRGDSAAYFCASSPPERERDNEQFFGPGTRLTVL.

The J gene is TRBJ2-5, the V gene TRBV7-2; a possible D gene is TRBD2 (5 bases). The germline V gene encodes CDR1 SGHTA and CDR2 FQGNSA. The CDR3 sequence is 14 residues long. The V gene lost 2 bases and the J gene lost 2 bases, with 9 bases spanning the gap. The CDR3 DNA reads TGTGCCAGCAGCTTAAGACTATATCAAGAGACCCAGTACTTC. Its protein is CASSLRLYQETQYF.

The chain recombines TRBV15 with TRBJ1-5, with D possibly being TRBD1 (6 bases). Germline CDR1 and CDR2: LNHNV and YYDKDF (reference sequence). CDR3 length: 14 amino acids. Trimming stripped 3 bases from V and 5 bases from J, with 11 bases between. CDR3 amino acids: CATSSGQGYQPQHF. In nucleotides, the CDR3 is TGTGCCACCAGCAGTGGCCAGGGGTATCAGCCCCAGCATTTT.

Here the CDR3 reads CASSVGGTGQNTIYF. The DNA of the CDR3 is TGTGCCAGCAGCGTAGGAGGGACAGGGCAGAACACCATATATTTT. The chain recombines TRBV9 with TRBJ1-3, with TRBD1 matching 9 bases. The junction had 5 bases not matched to a gene; V was cut back by 0 bases and J by 7 bases. The CDR3 sequence is 15 residues long. In germline, CDR1 is SGDLS, CDR2 YYNGEE.

The table lists this clone with many counts. Different DNA sequences within this sample yield the same CDR3. The rearrangement links TRBV5-1 to TRBJ2-1; 13 nucleotides align to TRBD2. Germline CDR1 and CDR2: SGHRS and YFSETQ. This CDR3 is 16 amino acids long. Unmatched junction bases numbered 2, after V lost 5 bases and J lost 0 bases. Here the CDR3 reads CASSRTSGSSYNEQFF. CDR3 DNA sequence: TGCGCCAGCAGTCGGACTAGCGGGAGCTCCTACAATGAGCAGTTCTTC.

This sequence joins TRBV10-3 and TRBJ2-3, with 7 bases identical to TRBD2. Unmatched junction bases numbered 10, after V lost 7 bases and J lost 3 bases. CDR3 length equals 15 residues. Germline V gene data show CDR1 as ENHRY and CDR2 as SYGVKD. CDR3 coding DNA: TGTGCCATCAAGAGGGAGGGGTCGGCGACAGATACGCAGTATTTT. Residues: CAIKREGSATDTQYF.

The chain links TRBV5-4 to TRBJ2-1, with D possibly TRBD1 on 6 matching bases. The CDR3 loop spans 12 amino acids. V gave up 2 bases and J gave up 15 bases, with 15 bases separating them. Germline assignment: CDR1 SGHNT and CDR2 YYREEE (reference sequence). In DNA, the CDR3 is TGTGCCAGCAGCTTTTCAGGGGATGAGGTGTTCTTC. Amino acid sequence: CASSFSGDEVFF.

The table lists this clone with a count of one. In DNA form, the CDR3 reads TGTGCCAGCAGCTTCGAAGAAGGGTTAGCGGCCCGCGAGCAGTACTTC. This encodes CASSFEEGLAAREQYF. The chain uses TRBV11-2 and TRBJ2-7, with D perhaps TRBD2 (6 bases). Germline CDR1 reads SGHAT; CDR2 reads FQNNGV. With 3 bases removed from V and 6 bases from J, the gap between germline ends came to 21 bases. This CDR3 spans 16 amino acids.

V usage is TRBV6-6 and J usage is TRBJ2-7; D may be TRBD2 (6 bases). CDR1 MNHNY and CDR2 SVGAGI come from the germline V gene (reference sequence). The CDR3 runs 13 residues. V was shortened by 8 bases and J by 6 bases, with 17 bases between the two germline ends. CDR3 nucleotide sequence: TGTGCCAGCCAACCCCGGGGGACTCCCGAGCAGTACTTC. It specifies CASQPRGTPEQYF.

This chain links TRBV5-6 with TRBJ1-2, with a weak D call TRBD1 (6 bases). Deletions cut 1 base from V and 5 bases from J, with 9 bases between. The CDR3 is made up of 13 amino acids. The germline V gene has CDR1 SGHDT and CDR2 YYEEEE. The CDR3 DNA follows: TGTGCCAGCAGCTTGACAGGGTTATATGGCTACACCTTC. Translation gives CASSLTGLYGYTF. The full variable domain, in which reference TRBV5-6 and TRBJ1-2 provide the parts outside the CDR3, is DAGVTQSPTHLIKTRGQQVTLRCSPKSGHDTVSWYQQALGQGPQFIFQYYEEEERQRGNFPDRFSGHQFPNYSSELNVNALLLGDSALYLCASSLTGLYGYTFGSGTRLTVV.

This clone was observed a few times. The chain carries TRBV6-5 and TRBJ1-1; the D gene is possibly TRBD1 (5 bases). Germline CDR1 is MNHEY and CDR2 is SVGAGI. Trimming shortened V by 0 bases and J by 5 bases, and 10 bases separated the two germline ends. The CDR3 has 14 residues. CDR3 protein: CASSYSGGHTEAFF. The CDR3 DNA is TGTGCCAGCAGTTACTCGGGGGGTCATACTGAAGCTTTCTTT.

The chain uses TRBV30 and TRBJ1-2; TRBD1 might be the D (5 bases). CDR3 length: 13 amino acids. V lost 0 bases, J lost 2 bases, and 7 bases lay in between. Per the germline V gene, CDR1 is GTSNPN and CDR2 is SVGIG (reference sequence). DNA of the CDR3: TGTGCCTGGAGTGTAAGACAGAACTATGGCTACACCTTC. It codes for CAWSVRQNYGYTF. The whole variable domain, remainder taken from reference TRBV30 and TRBJ1-2, is SQTIHQWPATLVQPVGSPLSLECTVEGTSNPNLYWYRQAAGRGLQLLFYSVGIGQISSEVPQNLSASRPQDRQFILSSKKLLLSDSGFYLCAWSVRQNYGYTFGSGTRLTVV.

In DNA form, the CDR3 reads TGTGCCAGCAGCTTACGGGAAGGGAATGAAAAACTGTTTTTT. Protein product: CASSLREGNEKLFF. V usage is TRBV5-4 and J usage is TRBJ1-4; D ambiguous. V lost 2 bases to trimming and J lost 5 bases, with 10 bases between them. The germline V gene has CDR1 SGHNT and CDR2 YYREEE (reference sequence). The length of the CDR3 is 14 residues.